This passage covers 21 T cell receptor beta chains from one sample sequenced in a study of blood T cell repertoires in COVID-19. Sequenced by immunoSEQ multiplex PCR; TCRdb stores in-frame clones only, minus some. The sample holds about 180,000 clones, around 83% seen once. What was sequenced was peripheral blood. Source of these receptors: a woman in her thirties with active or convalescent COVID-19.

The CDR3 DNA sequence: TGTGCCAGCAGCCCCCTTGTTCAGCGCAATGTGGGAAAACTGTTTTTT. This sequence encodes CASSPLVQRNVGKLFF. The chain carries TRBV7-9 and TRBJ1-4; D gene unclear. CDR1 and CDR2 from the germline V gene are SEHNR and FQNEAQ (reference sequence). Deletions cut 5 bases from V and 10 bases from J, with 23 bases between. This CDR3 region has 16 residues. The full variable domain, rest sourced from reference TRBV7-9 and TRBJ1-4, is DTGVSQNPRHKITKRGQNVTFRCDPISEHNRLYWYRQTLGQGPEFLTYFQNEAQLEKSRLLSDRFSAERPKGSFSTLEIQRTEQGDSAMYLCASSPLVQRNVGKLFFGSGTQLSVL.

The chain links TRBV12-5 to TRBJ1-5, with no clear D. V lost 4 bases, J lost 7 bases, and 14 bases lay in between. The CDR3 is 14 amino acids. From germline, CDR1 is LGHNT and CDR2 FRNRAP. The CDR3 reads CASGSDSRVQPQHF. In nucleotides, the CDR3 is TGTGCTAGTGGTTCCGACTCGAGGGTACAGCCCCAGCATTTT.

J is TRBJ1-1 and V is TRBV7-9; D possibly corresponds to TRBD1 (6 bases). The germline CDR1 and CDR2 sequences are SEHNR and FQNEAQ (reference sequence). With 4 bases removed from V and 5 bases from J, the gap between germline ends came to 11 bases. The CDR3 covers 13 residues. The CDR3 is CASSYREGTEAFF. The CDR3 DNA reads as TGTGCCAGCAGCTACAGGGAAGGTACTGAAGCTTTCTTT.

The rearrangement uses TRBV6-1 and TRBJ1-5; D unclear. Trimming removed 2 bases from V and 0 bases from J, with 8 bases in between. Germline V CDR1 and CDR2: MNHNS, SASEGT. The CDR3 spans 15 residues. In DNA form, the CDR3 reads TGTGCCAGCAGTGAATTCCGGGGTAGCAATCAGCCCCAGCATTTT. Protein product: CASSEFRGSNQPQHF.

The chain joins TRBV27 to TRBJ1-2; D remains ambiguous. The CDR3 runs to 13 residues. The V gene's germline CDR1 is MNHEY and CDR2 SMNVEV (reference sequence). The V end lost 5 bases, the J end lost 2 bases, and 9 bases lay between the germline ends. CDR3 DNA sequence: TGTGCCAGCAGTGGTACACCAAACTATGGCTACACCTTC. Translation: CASSGTPNYGYTF.

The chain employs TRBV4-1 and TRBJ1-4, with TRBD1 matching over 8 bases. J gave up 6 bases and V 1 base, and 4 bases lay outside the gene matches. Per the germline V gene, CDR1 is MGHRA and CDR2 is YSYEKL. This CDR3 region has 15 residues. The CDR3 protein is CASSQVRGRDEKLFF. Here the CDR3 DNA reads TGCGCCAGCAGCCAAGTCAGGGGGCGGGATGAAAAACTGTTTTTT.

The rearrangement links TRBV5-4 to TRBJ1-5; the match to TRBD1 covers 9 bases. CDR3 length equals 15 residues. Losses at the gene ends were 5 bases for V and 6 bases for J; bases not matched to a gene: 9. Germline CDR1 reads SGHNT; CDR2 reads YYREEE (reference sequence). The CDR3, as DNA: TGTGCCAGCAGTCAAGGGGCGGACAGGGGTCAGCCCCAGCATTTT. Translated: CASSQGADRGQPQHF.

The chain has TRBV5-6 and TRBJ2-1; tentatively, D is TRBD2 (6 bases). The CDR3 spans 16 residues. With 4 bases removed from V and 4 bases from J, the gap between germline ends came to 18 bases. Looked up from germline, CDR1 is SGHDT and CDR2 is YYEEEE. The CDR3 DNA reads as TGTGCCAGCAGCCCGGGTGCGGGGTCGAGATACAATGAGCAGTTCTTC. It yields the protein CASSPGAGSRYNEQFF.

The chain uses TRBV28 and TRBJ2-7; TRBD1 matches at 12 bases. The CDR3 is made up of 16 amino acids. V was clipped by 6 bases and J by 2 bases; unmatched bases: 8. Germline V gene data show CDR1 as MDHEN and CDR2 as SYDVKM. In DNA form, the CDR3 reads TGTGCCAGCAGCCCCGGGACAGGGGGCCTCGCCTACGAGCAGTACTTC. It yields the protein CASSPGTGGLAYEQYF.

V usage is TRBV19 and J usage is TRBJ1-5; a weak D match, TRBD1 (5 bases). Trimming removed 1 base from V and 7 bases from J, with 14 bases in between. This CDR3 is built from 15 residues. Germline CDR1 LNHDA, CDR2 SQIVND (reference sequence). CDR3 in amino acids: CASSIVGQGGQPQHF. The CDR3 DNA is TGTGCCAGTAGTATAGTAGGCCAGGGCGGCCAGCCCCAGCATTTT.

The CDR3 region has the DNA TGCGCCAGCAGCCTCCGAAGGGGGAACGAGCAGTACTTC. It yields the protein CASSLRRGNEQYF. This chain links TRBV4-1 with TRBJ2-7, with D maybe TRBD1 (6 bases). Trimming pared 4 bases from V and 5 bases from J, leaving 12 bases between. This CDR3 is built from 13 residues. Germline V gene data show CDR1 as MGHRA and CDR2 as YSYEKL.

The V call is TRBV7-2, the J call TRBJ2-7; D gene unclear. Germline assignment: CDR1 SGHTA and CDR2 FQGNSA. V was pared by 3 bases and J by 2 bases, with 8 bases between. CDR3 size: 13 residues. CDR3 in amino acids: CASSFRVPYEQYF. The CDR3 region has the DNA TGTGCCAGCAGCTTTCGGGTTCCCTACGAGCAGTACTTC.

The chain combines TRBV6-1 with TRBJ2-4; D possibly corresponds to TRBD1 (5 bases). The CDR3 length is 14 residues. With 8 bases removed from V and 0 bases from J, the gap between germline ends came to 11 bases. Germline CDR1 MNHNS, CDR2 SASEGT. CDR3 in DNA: TGTGCCAGCGGGGCTACTCTAGCCAAAAACATTCAGTACTTC. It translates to CASGATLAKNIQYF.

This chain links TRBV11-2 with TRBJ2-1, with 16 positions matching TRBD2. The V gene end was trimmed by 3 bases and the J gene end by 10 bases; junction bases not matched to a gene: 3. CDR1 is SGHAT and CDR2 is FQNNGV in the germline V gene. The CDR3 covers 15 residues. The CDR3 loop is CASSLGLAGGHEQFF. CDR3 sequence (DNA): TGTGCCAGCAGCTTGGGACTAGCGGGAGGGCACGAGCAGTTCTTC.

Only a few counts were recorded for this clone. The CDR3 nucleotides read TGCGCCAGCAGCCAAGAGTCCCAGCGAGATTCCGAGCAGTACTTC. This sequence encodes CASSQESQRDSEQYF. The chain recombines TRBV4-1 with TRBJ2-7; no reliable D call. The germline CDR1 and CDR2 sequences are MGHRA and YSYEKL. V lost 0 bases and J 6 bases, leaving 15 bases between the germline ends. This CDR3 spans 15 amino acids.

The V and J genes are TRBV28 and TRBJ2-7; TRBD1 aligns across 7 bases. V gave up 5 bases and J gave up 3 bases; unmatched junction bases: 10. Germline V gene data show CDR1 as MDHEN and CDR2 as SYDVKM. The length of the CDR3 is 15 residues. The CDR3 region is CASSTLRGKGYEQYF. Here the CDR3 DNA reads TGTGCCAGCAGTACGCTCAGGGGGAAGGGCTACGAGCAGTACTTC. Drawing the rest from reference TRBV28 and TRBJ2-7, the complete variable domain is DVKVTQSSRYLVKRTGEKVFLECVQDMDHENMFWYRQDPGLGLRLIYFSYDVKMKEKGDIPEGYSVSREKKERFSLILESASTNQTSMYLCASSTLRGKGYEQYFGPGTRLTVT.

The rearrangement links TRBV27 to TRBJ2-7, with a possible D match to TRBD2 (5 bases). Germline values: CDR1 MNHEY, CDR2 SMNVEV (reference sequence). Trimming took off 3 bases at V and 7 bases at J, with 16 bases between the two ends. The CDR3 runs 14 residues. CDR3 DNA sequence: TGTGCCAGCAGTTTTTCCCCCCAGAGAGGGGAGCAGTACTTC. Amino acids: CASSFSPQRGEQYF.

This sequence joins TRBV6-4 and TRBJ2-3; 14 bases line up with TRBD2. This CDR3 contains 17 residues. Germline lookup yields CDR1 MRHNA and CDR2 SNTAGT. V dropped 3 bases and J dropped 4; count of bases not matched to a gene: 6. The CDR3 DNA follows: TGTGCCAGCAGTGATTCAGGACTAGCGGGAGGACCAGATACGCAGTATTTT. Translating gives CASSDSGLAGGPDTQYF.

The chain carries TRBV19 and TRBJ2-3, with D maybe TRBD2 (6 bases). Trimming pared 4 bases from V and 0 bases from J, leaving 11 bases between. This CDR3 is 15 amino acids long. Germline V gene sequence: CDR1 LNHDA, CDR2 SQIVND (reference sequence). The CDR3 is CASSRDSSSTDTQYF. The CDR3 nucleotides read TGTGCCAGTAGTAGGGACTCATCTAGCACAGATACGCAGTATTTT.

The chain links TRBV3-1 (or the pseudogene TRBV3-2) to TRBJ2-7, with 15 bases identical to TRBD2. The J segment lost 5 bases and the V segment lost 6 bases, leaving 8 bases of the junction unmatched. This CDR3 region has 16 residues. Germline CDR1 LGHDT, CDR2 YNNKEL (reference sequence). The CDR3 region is CASRDLGTSGRNEQYF. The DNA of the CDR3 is TGTGCCAGCAGAGACCTTGGGACTAGCGGGAGGAACGAGCAGTACTTC.

Written as DNA, the CDR3 is TGCAGCGTCGGGACGACTAGCGGGAGTCGAGATACGCAGTATTTT. Encoded protein: CSVGTTSGSRDTQYF. The rearrangement joins TRBV29-1 to TRBJ2-3; 12 nucleotides match TRBD2. The germline V gene encodes CDR1 SQVTM and CDR2 ANQGSEA. With 6 bases clipped from V and 5 bases from J, the junction kept 9 bases outside the gene matches. The CDR3 runs 15 residues.